Sequencing of this T cell receptor (beta chain) was carried out in a study of CD8+ T cells in alopecia areata. General study results and limits: Affected lesional scalp, above all in alopecia totalis/universalis, was more clonal than normal scalp. TCR sharing was clearer in mice than between patients, perhaps partly owing to patient HLA diversity. Alphabeta T cells residing in normal skin are also sequenced in scalp samples.

Reverse transcribed after extraction, RNA yielded cDNA as the sequencing template. TCRdb's table, derived via immunoSEQ multiplex PCR, lists solely in-frame clones and lacks some. In the table there are some 180,000 clones, about 56% of which are singletons. As to this clone: As yet, its antigen is unknown.

PBMCs served as the source from which CD4+ and CD8+ T cells were sorted. The junction had 6 bases not matched to a gene; V was cut back by 7 bases and J by 5 bases. The CDR3 totals 16 residues. Germline CDR1 MNHEY, CDR2 SMNVEV (reference sequence). The sequence derives from a human donor in good health. The chain employs TRBV27 and TRBJ2-1, with TRBD2 identical over 15 bases. Sample: CD8+ T cells sorted from blood. CDR3 in amino acids: CASNLGTSGGHNEQFF. The CDR3 coding sequence is TGTGCCAGCAACCTGGGGACTAGCGGGGGGCACAATGAGCAGTTCTTC.